This entry features one TCR beta chain sequence. Its antigen remains unknown. This record comes from a study of graft-versus-host responses after intestinal transplantation. Overall study: Among the recipients, all got anti-thymocyte globulin induction and then tacrolimus and steroids for approximately 3 years.

Findings and caveats of the study: Recipient marrow showed GvH clones, some seen first in ileum or blood.

Method: immunoSEQ multiplex PCR; TCRdb's copy keeps in-frame clones and lacks some. The data show about 97,000 clones, 75% to 95% seen once. Germline values: CDR1 SGHRS, CDR2 YFSETQ. V was cut by 0 bases and J by 4 bases, with 13 bases left in between. This CDR3 region has 15 residues. The genes are TRBV5-1 and TRBJ1-2, with TRBD1 as a possible D gene (6 bases). This TCR was recovered from a human patient who received an intestinal transplant, so some T cells may come from the graft donor. The sample was PBMCs, taken roughly 450 days after intestinal transplant. CDR3 DNA: TGCGCCAGCAGCTTGGGACAGGCCGAGGGCTATGGCTACACCTTC. This gives the protein CASSLGQAEGYGYTF.